A single sample is the source of the 25 T cell receptor beta chains below, sequenced in a study of shared clonotypes between healthy human individuals. Assay used: immunoSEQ multiplex PCR; TCRdb lists only in-frame clones, some missing. The data show hundreds of thousands of clones, about 96% seen once. Naive CD8 cells lacked CD45RO and underwent positive selection for CCR7, leaving out terminally differentiated effector memory CD45RA+ cells. Sequencing input: naive CD8+ T cells sorted from blood. The source is a woman in her 30s in good health.

This CDR3 reads CASGLDHYRDAYEQYF. The CDR3 DNA reads TGTGCTAGTGGTTTGGACCATTACAGGGACGCCTACGAGCAGTACTTC. V usage is TRBV12-5 and J usage is TRBJ2-7; possible D gene TRBD1, 6 bases. The CDR3 contains 16 residues. V gave up 1 base and J gave up 2 bases, with 15 bases separating them. Germline values: CDR1 LGHNT, CDR2 FRNRAP.

CDR3 region: CASSEPQGLEAFF. In DNA, the CDR3 is TGTGCCAGCAGTGAGCCACAGGGCCTTGAAGCTTTCTTT. The J gene is TRBJ1-1, the V gene TRBV6-1, with D tentatively TRBD1 (6 bases). The ends were cut back, 3 bases at V and 7 bases at J, with 12 bases in the middle. From germline, CDR1 is MNHNS and CDR2 SASEGT. The CDR3 is 13 amino acids.

This chain joins TRBV2 and TRBJ1-5, with a tentative D call TRBD1 (6 bases). Germline CDR1 is SNHLY and CDR2 is FYNNEI. There are 15 residues in the CDR3. Trimming took off 3 bases at V and 5 bases at J, with 14 bases between the two ends. The CDR3 DNA is TGTGCCAGCAGTGAGTACAGGGCAGTCGATCAGCCCCAGCATTTT. This sequence encodes CASSEYRAVDQPQHF.

This clone was counted once. The chain is built from TRBV27 and TRBJ2-1; the match to TRBD1 covers 9 bases. CDR1 MNHEY and CDR2 SMNVEV come from the germline V gene (reference sequence). The junction had 10 bases not matched to a gene; V was cut back by 5 bases and J by 8 bases. This CDR3 comprises 15 residues. The CDR3 here is CASSEKTGGIDEQFF. Here the CDR3 DNA reads TGTGCCAGCAGTGAAAAGACAGGGGGGATCGATGAGCAGTTCTTC.

The rearrangement joins TRBV29-1 to TRBJ1-2; D remains ambiguous. The germline V gene encodes CDR1 SQVTM and CDR2 ANQGSEA. The ends were cut back, 3 bases at V and 3 bases at J, with 17 bases in the middle. The CDR3 is made up of 15 amino acids. The CDR3 loop reads CSVDTTFGFDYGYTF. The DNA for the CDR3 is TGCAGCGTTGATACGACCTTTGGGTTTGACTATGGCTACACCTTC.

The chain couples TRBV10-2 to TRBJ2-2; D is uncertain. The CDR3 contains 14 residues. Germline-derived CDR1 and CDR2 are WSHSY and SAAADI. Trimming stripped 7 bases from V and 0 bases from J, with 9 bases between. CDR3 bases: TGCGCCAGCACGACCAGTCCGAACACCGGGGAGCTGTTTTTT. Translated, it gives CASTTSPNTGELFF.

The gene calls are TRBV7-2 and TRBJ2-7, with 12 bases that match TRBD2. CDR1 and CDR2 (germline): SGHTA, FQGNSA. CDR3 length: 15 amino acids. After removal of 3 bases from V and 7 bases from J, the junction contained 7 bases not matched to a gene. CDR3 nucleotides: TGTGCCAGCAGCTTCGGACTAGCGGGGCCTGGAGAGCAGTACTTC. It encodes CASSFGLAGPGEQYF.

The chain has TRBV4-1 and TRBJ2-1; 10 bases align to TRBD2. The germline V gene encodes CDR1 MGHRA and CDR2 YSYEKL. The CDR3 spans 16 residues. Trimming at V came to 0 bases and at J to 10 bases, leaving 9 bases not matched to a gene. The CDR3 reads CASSQDRSGRGGEQFF. The CDR3 bases are TGCGCCAGCAGCCAAGATAGGAGCGGGAGGGGCGGGGAGCAGTTCTTC.

The V call is TRBV19, the J call TRBJ1-6; the D is unclear. Germline loops: CDR1 LNHDA, CDR2 SQIVND (reference sequence). Deletions cut 6 bases from V and 8 bases from J, with 20 bases between. The CDR3 sequence is 16 residues long. CDR3 loop: CASRDPLPDFYSPLHF. The CDR3 coding sequence is TGTGCCAGTAGAGATCCACTTCCGGACTTCTATTCACCCCTCCACTTT.

The chain uses TRBV5-4 and TRBJ2-7, with a tentative D call TRBD1 (6 bases). The length of the CDR3 is 13 residues. Germline CDR1 is SGHNT and CDR2 is YYREEE (reference sequence). Trimming cost V 2 bases and J 5 bases, with 11 bases left between them. CDR3 loop: CASSLRGSNEQYF. The CDR3 nucleotides read TGTGCCAGCAGCTTAAGGGGGAGTAACGAGCAGTACTTC.

The J gene is TRBJ2-3, the V gene TRBV11-3; the D gene could be TRBD1 or TRBD2 (5 bases each). Trimming removed 3 bases at V and 6 bases at J, with 13 bases between. The CDR3 extends over 14 amino acids. Looked up from germline, CDR1 is SGHNT and CDR2 is YENEEA. CDR3 amino acids: CASSLAGSVDTQYF. CDR3 sequence (DNA): TGTGCCAGCAGCTTGGCAGGGAGCGTTGATACGCAGTATTTT.

The chain links TRBV7-8 to TRBJ2-1; D possibly corresponds to TRBD2 (5 bases). Between the trimmed V and J ends, which lost 2 bases and 4 bases, there was a span of 12 bases. Germline lookup yields CDR1 SGHVS and CDR2 FQNEAQ. The CDR3 totals 15 residues. CDR3 nucleotide sequence: TGTGCCAGCAGCTTACCGGTGGGAGCATACAATGAGCAGTTCTTC. Translation gives CASSLPVGAYNEQFF.

The count of this clone is one. The chain links TRBV28 to TRBJ2-7; a weak D match, TRBD1 (6 bases). The CDR3 is 16 amino acids. Trimming left V 6 bases short and J 2 bases short, with 20 bases between. CDR1 and CDR2 from the germline V gene are MDHEN and SYDVKM. The CDR3 region is CASSGQRGKWTYEQYF. The CDR3 nucleotides are TGTGCCAGCAGCGGTCAAAGGGGGAAATGGACCTACGAGCAGTACTTC.

V and J are TRBV30 and TRBJ1-6, with 8 bases aligning to TRBD1. This CDR3 contains 13 residues. Trimming took 7 bases from V and 5 from J; bases not matched to a gene: 4. Looked up from germline, CDR1 is GTSNPN and CDR2 is SVGIG (reference sequence). CDR3 in amino acids: CASDRGDNSPLHF. The DNA for the CDR3 is TGTGCCTCTGACAGGGGCGATAATTCACCCCTCCACTTT.

The chain is built from TRBV28 and TRBJ1-5; D is possibly TRBD1 (6 bases). With 6 bases removed from V and 6 bases from J, the gap between germline ends came to 12 bases. The germline V gene encodes CDR1 MDHEN and CDR2 SYDVKM. There are 13 residues in the CDR3. The CDR3 sequence: CASSPQGVQPQHF. CDR3 sequence (DNA): TGTGCCAGCAGCCCACAGGGTGTTCAGCCCCAGCATTTT.

This chain's CDR3 is CASSQGPLYEQYF. The CDR3, as DNA: TGTGCCAGCAGCCAGGGACCCCTCTACGAGCAGTACTTC. The rearrangement uses TRBV13 and TRBJ2-7; D tentatively reads TRBD1 or TRBD2 (5 bases each). The CDR3 runs to 13 residues. Germline CDR1 and CDR2: PRHDT and FYEKMQ (reference sequence). V dropped 5 bases and J dropped 3 bases, with 11 bases sitting between them.

The V gene is TRBV10-2, the J gene TRBJ2-7, with D possibly being TRBD1 (6 bases). Germline V gives CDR1 WSHSY, CDR2 SAAADI. Trimming took 10 bases from V and 6 from J, leaving 13 bases between them. There are 11 residues in the CDR3. The CDR3 sequence is CATGAGVEQYF. CDR3 sequence (DNA): TGCGCCACAGGGGCCGGGGTCGAGCAGTACTTC.

Details on this clone: Distinct nucleotide sequences in the sample also encode this CDR3. The gene calls are TRBV27 and TRBJ2-1, with D perhaps given as TRBD1 or TRBD2 (5 bases each). Germline values: CDR1 MNHEY, CDR2 SMNVEV (reference sequence). The CDR3 runs to 15 residues. The germline V and J ends were trimmed by 0 bases and 2 bases, with 8 bases remaining between them. CDR3 sequence: CASSLSGTAYNEQFF. The CDR3 DNA follows: TGTGCCAGCAGTTTATCCGGGACGGCCTACAATGAGCAGTTCTTC.

This sequence joins TRBV4-2 and TRBJ2-7; D possibly corresponds to TRBD2 (6 bases). There are 14 residues in the CDR3. Looked up from germline, CDR1 is LGHNA and CDR2 is YNFKEQ. Trimming cost V 0 bases and J 3 bases, with 9 bases left between them. CDR3 residues: CASSQDLGGYEQYF. The CDR3 coding sequence is TGTGCCAGCAGCCAAGATTTGGGGGGCTACGAGCAGTACTTC.

The chain combines TRBV5-1 with TRBJ2-7; possible D gene TRBD1, 6 bases. The CDR3 totals 13 residues. The germline CDR1 and CDR2 sequences are SGHRS and YFSETQ. Trimming pared 3 bases from V and 3 bases from J, leaving 10 bases between. CDR3 in amino acids: CASSYGGDYEQYF. CDR3 bases: TGCGCCAGCAGCTATGGGGGCGACTACGAGCAGTACTTC.

The chain has TRBV6-6 and TRBJ2-7, with 12 bases that match TRBD2. With 2 bases clipped from V and 5 bases from J, the junction kept 4 bases outside the gene matches. This CDR3 is built from 15 residues. CDR1 is MNHNY and CDR2 is SVGAGI in the germline V gene (reference sequence). The CDR3 DNA reads as TGTGCCAGCAGTTACCCCCCTAGCGGGGGGGACGAGCAGTACTTC. This translates into CASSYPPSGGDEQYF.

This clone was picked up one time. The chain combines TRBV7-9 with TRBJ2-7; 14 bases fit TRBD2. The CDR3 contains 16 residues. J gave up 3 bases and V 4 bases, and 5 bases lay outside the gene matches. CDR1 and CDR2 (germline): SEHNR, FQNEAQ (reference sequence). CDR3 nucleotides: TGTGCCAGCAGCTCAACGGGGACTAGCGGGGGCTACGAGCAGTACTTC. This gives the protein CASSSTGTSGGYEQYF.

CDR3 bases: TGTGCCAGCAGCCTCTCAGCTGGGGCCGGGAGCTATGGCTACACCTTC. Protein product: CASSLSAGAGSYGYTF. J is TRBJ1-2 and V is TRBV7-9; D possibly corresponds to TRBD1 (5 bases). The CDR3 covers 16 residues. V lost 5 bases to trimming and J lost 4 bases, with 20 bases between them. Germline V CDR1 and CDR2: SEHNR, FQNEAQ (reference sequence).

As to this clone: Other DNA sequences in the same sample also yield this CDR3. The chain has TRBV27 and TRBJ1-5; D remains unclear. Deletions cut 5 bases from V and 1 base from J, with 9 bases between. There are 14 residues in the CDR3. The germline V gene has CDR1 MNHEY and CDR2 SMNVEV (reference sequence). CDR3: CASSLGGSNQPQHF. The CDR3 DNA reads TGTGCCAGCAGTCTAGGTGGGAGCAATCAGCCCCAGCATTTT.

V is TRBV7-9 and J is TRBJ2-1, with 8 bases that match TRBD2. CDR1 is SEHNR, CDR2 FQNEAQ, per germline (reference sequence). This CDR3 has 14 amino acids. The V segment lost 6 bases and the J segment 5 bases; nucleotides outside the gene matches: 6. DNA of the CDR3: TGTGCCAGCAGTCGACTAGCGCAAGACAATGAGCAGTTCTTC. Protein: CASSRLAQDNEQFF.